This T cell receptor (beta chain) came from a study of blood T cell repertoires in COVID-19. Study context: Sites across the United States, Italy and Spain contributed samples from acute and convalescent COVID-19. PBMCs, B-cell-depleted T cells, or T cells provided the cDNA or gDNA that made up the material.

In the study's own analysis: Amplification from reference gene primers served as the basis for estimated nucleated cell counts. TCRdb keeps only in-frame clones here, not all; method: immunoSEQ multiplex PCR. V and J calls and clone size are given by that table; D and trimming were obtained from the DNA. The table has under 75,000 clones, around 84% seen once. Germline-derived CDR1 and CDR2 are SEHNR and FQNEAQ (reference sequence). This CDR3 has 14 amino acids. Trimming pared 5 bases from V and 2 bases from J, leaving 12 bases between. This TCR was sampled from a man between 60 and 75 years old with acute or convalescent COVID-19. The sequenced sample consisted of peripheral blood. The chain recombines TRBV7-9 with TRBJ1-2; possible D gene TRBD1, 6 bases. In DNA form, the CDR3 reads TGTGCCAGCAGCCCCATGGACAGAAACTATGGCTACACCTTC. Translation gives CASSPMDRNYGYTF. Looking up the rest from reference TRBV7-9 and TRBJ1-2 gives the full variable domain: DTGVSQNPRHKITKRGQNVTFRCDPISEHNRLYWYRQTLGQGPEFLTYFQNEAQLEKSRLLSDRFSAERPKGSFSTLEIQRTEQGDSAMYLCASSPMDRNYGYTFGSGTRLTVV.